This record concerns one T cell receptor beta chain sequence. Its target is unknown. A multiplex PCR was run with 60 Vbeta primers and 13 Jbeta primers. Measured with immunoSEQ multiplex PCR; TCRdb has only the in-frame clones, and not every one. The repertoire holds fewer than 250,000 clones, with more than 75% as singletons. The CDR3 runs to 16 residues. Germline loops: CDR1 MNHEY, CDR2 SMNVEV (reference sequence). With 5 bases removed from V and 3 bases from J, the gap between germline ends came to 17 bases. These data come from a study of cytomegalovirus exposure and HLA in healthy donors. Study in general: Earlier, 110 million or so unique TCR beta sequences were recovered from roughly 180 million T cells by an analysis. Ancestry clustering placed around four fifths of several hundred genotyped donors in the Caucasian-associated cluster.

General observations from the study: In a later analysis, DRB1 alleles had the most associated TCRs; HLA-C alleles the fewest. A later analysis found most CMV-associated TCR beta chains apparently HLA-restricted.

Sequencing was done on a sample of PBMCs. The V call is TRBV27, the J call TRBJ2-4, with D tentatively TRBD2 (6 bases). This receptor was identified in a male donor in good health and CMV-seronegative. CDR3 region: CASSSADYLSKNIQYF. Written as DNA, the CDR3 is TGTGCCAGCAGTAGCGCGGACTACCTTAGCAAAAACATTCAGTACTTC.